This TCR beta chain appears in the sequencing data of a study of blood T cell repertoires in COVID-19. How the authors handled the data: Researchers report that nucleated cell counts were estimated from reference gene primer amplification. Generated by immunoSEQ multiplex PCR, the TCRdb table keeps only in-frame clones and is missing some. V and J calls and clone size are those listed in that table; D and trimming were worked out from the DNA. The sample records some 30,000 clones, about 90% being singletons. This sequence originates from a man over 45 with active COVID-19. What was sequenced was peripheral blood.

The CDR3 DNA is TGTGCCAGCAGTTACTCGGGACAGGGTCTACGCTCACCCCTCCACTTT. Translation: CASSYSGQGLRSPLHF. V is TRBV6-5 and J is TRBJ1-6; 9 nucleotides match TRBD1. This CDR3 region has 16 residues. The germline CDR1 and CDR2 sequences are MNHEY and SVGAGI. Trimming took 0 bases from V and 10 from J; bases not matched to a gene: 7.